The TCR beta chain under discussion was sequenced for a study of T cell responses to AZD1222 COVID-19 vaccine. Study-level results: Samples come after the peak T cell response, not at day 14. The number of AZD1222 recipients seropositive at baseline was only 6 or 7. Reportedly, nearly half of unique spike TCRs recognized epitopes outside B.1.351/B.1.1.7 mutations. Possibly, clonal diversity was underestimated; donors were largely white British and included more females.

The V end lost 5 bases, the J end lost 1 base, and 6 bases lay between the germline ends. The CDR3 loop spans 12 amino acids. CDR1 is SGHRS and CDR2 is YFSETQ in the germline V gene. Generated by immunoSEQ multiplex PCR, the TCRdb table keeps only in-frame clones and is missing some. The data contain about 160,000 clones, roughly 91% of them singletons. Notes on this clone: Its antigen is unknown.

V gene TRBV5-1 combines with J gene TRBJ1-1; no firm D call. The material sequenced was peripheral blood, taken on day 0 of AZD1222 vaccination. The receptor was derived from an adult in good health. CDR3 residues: CASRAGNTEAFF. CDR3 nucleotide sequence: TGCGCCAGCAGGGCCGGGAACACTGAAGCTTTCTTT.